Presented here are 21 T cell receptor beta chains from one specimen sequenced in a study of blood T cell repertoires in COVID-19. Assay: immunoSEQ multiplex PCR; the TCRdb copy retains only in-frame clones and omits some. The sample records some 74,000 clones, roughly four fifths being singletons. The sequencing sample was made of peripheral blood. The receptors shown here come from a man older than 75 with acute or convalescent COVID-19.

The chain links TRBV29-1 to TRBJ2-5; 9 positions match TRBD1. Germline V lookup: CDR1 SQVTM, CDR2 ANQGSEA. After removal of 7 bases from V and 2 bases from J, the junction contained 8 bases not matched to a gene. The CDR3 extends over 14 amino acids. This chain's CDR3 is CSGETGGGQETQYF. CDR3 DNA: TGCAGCGGGGAGACAGGGGGAGGGCAAGAGACCCAGTACTTC.

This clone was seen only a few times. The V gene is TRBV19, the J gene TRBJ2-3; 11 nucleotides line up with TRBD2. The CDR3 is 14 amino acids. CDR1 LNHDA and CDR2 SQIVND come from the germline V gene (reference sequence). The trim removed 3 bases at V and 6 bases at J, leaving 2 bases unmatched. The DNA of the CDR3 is TGTGCCAGTAGTATCGGGACTAGCGGTGATACGCAGTATTTT. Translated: CASSIGTSGDTQYF.

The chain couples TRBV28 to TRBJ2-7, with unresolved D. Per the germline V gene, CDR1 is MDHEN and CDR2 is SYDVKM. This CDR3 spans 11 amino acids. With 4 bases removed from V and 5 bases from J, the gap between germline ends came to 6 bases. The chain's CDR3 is CASSSWHEQYF. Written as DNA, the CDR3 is TGTGCCAGCAGTTCTTGGCACGAGCAGTACTTC.

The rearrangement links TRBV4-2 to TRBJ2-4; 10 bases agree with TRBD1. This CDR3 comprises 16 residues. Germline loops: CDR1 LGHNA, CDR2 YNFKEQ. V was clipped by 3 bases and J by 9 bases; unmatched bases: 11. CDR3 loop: CASSHKTGTGDPIQYF. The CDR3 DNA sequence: TGTGCCAGCAGCCATAAAACCGGGACAGGGGATCCCATTCAGTACTTC.

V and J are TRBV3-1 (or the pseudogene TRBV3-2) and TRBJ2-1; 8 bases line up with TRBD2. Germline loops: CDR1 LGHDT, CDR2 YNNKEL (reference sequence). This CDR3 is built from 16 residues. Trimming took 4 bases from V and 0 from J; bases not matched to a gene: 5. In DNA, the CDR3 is TGTGCCAGCAGCCCTCGGGGGGGGAGCTCCTACAATGAGCAGTTCTTC. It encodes CASSPRGGSSYNEQFF.

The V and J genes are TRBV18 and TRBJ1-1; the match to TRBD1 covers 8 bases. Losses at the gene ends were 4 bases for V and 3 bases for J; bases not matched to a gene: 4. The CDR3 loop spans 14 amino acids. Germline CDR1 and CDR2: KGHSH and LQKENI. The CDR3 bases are TGTGCCAGCTCACTCGGACAGGGCCACACTGAAGCTTTCTTT. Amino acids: CASSLGQGHTEAFF.

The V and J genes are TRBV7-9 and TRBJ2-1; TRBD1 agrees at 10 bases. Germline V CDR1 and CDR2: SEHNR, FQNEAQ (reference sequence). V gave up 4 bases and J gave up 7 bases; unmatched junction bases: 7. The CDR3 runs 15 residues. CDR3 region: CASSWRGQGLNEQFF. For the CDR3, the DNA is TGTGCCAGCAGCTGGCGGGGACAGGGGTTGAATGAGCAGTTCTTC.

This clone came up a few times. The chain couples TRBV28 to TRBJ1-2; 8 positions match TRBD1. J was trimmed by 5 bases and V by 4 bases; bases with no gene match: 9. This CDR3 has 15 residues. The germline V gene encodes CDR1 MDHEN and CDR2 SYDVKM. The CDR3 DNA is TGTGCCAGCAGTTCGGGACAGGCGGGGGCTTATGGCTACACCTTC. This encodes CASSSGQAGAYGYTF.

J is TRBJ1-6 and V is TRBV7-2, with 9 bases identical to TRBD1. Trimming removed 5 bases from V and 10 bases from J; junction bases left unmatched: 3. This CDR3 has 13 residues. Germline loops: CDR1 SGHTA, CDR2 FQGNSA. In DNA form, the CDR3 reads TGTGCCAGCAGCCGGGACAGGGCCTCACCCCTCCACTTT. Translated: CASSRDRASPLHF. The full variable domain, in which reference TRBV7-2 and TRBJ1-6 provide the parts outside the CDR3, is GAGVSQSPSNKVTEKGKDVELRCDPISGHTALYWYRQSLGQGLEFLIYFQGNSAPDKSGLPSDRFSAERTGGSVSTLTIQRTQQEDSAVYLCASSRDRASPLHFGNGTRLTVT.

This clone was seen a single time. CDR3 loop: CASSLKWGLRDTEAFF. CDR3 in DNA: TGTGCCAGCAGCTTAAAGTGGGGGCTGAGGGACACTGAAGCTTTCTTT. The V and J genes are TRBV11-2 and TRBJ1-1; tentative D call: TRBD1 (6 bases). V dropped 2 bases and J dropped 3 bases, with 16 bases sitting between them. The CDR3 totals 16 residues. The V gene's germline CDR1 is SGHAT and CDR2 FQNNGV.

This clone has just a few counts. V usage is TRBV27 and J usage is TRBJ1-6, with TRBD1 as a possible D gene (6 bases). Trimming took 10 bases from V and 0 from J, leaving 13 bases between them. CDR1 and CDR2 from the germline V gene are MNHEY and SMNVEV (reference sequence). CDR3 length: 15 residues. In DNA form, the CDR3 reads TGTGCCACCCCAGGGGCCCACTCCTATAATTCACCCCTCCACTTT. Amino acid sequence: CATPGAHSYNSPLHF.

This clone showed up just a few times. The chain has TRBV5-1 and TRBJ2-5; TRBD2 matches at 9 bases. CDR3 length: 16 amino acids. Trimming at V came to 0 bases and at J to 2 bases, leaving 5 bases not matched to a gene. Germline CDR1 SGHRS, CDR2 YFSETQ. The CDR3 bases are TGCGCCAGCAGCTTGGTTGGGGCGGGAGGGCAAGAGACCCAGTACTTC. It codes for CASSLVGAGGQETQYF.

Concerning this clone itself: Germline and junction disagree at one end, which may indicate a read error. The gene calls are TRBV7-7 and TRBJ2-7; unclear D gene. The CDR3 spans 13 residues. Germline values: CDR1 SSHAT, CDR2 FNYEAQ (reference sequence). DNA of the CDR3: TGTGCTAGCAGCTTAGCAGAGACCTACGAGCAGTACTTC. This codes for CASSLAETYEQYF.

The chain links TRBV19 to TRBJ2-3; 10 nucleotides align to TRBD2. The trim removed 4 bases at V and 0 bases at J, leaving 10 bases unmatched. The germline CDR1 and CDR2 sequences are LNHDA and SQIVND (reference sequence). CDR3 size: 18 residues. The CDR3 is CASSKLSGGALSTDTQYF. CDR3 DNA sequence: TGTGCCAGTAGTAAGCTAAGCGGGGGGGCTCTAAGCACAGATACGCAGTATTTT.

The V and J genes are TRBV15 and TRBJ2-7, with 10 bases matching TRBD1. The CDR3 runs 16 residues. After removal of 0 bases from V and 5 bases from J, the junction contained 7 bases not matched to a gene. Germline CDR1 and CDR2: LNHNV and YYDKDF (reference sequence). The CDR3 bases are TGTGCCACCAGCAGAGATCTCAGGGACAGGGGTGACGAGCAGTACTTC. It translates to CATSRDLRDRGDEQYF.

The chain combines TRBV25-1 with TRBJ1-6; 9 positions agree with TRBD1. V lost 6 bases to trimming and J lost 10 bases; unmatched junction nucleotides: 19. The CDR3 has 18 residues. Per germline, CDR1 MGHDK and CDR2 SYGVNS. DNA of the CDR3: TGTGCCAGCAGCGGGGGACAGGGCGGTTTTTTCGTAGGGTCACCCCTCCACTTT. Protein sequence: CASSGGQGGFFVGSPLHF.

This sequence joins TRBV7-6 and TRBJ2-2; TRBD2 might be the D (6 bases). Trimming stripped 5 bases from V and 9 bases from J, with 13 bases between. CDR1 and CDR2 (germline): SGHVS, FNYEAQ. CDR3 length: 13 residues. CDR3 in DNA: TGTGCCAGCAGCCCCGGGGGAGGAAGGGAGCTGTTTTTT. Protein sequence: CASSPGGGRELFF.

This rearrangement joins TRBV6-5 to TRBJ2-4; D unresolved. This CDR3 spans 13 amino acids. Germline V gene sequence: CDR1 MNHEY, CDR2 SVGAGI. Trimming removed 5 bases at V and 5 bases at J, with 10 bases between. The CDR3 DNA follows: TGTGCCAGCAGTCTACGGTCCGAAAACATTCAGTACTTC. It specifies CASSLRSENIQYF.

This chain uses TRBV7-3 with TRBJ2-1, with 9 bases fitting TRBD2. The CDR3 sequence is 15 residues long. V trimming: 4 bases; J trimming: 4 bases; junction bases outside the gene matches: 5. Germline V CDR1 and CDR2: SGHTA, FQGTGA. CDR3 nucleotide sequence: TGTGCCAGCAGCTCGGGACTAGCACGTTACAATGAGCAGTTCTTC. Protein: CASSSGLARYNEQFF.

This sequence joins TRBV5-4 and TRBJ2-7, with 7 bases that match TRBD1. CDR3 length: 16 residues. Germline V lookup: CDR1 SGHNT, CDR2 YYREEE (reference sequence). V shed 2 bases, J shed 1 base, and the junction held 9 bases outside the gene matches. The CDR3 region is CASSLGTDLLSYEQYF. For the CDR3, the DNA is TGTGCCAGCAGCTTAGGGACAGACCTCCTATCCTACGAGCAGTACTTC.

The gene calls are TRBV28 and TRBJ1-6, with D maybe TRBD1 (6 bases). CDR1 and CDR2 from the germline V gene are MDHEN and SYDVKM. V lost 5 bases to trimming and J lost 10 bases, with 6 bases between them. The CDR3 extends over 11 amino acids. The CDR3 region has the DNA TGTGCCAGCAGTCAGGGGTCACCCCTCCACTTT. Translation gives CASSQGSPLHF.